The TCR beta chain under discussion was sequenced for a study of T cell responses to AZD1222 COVID-19 vaccine. TCRdb's copy holds only in-frame clones and misses some; the assay was immunoSEQ multiplex PCR. The table records approximately 160,000 clones, about 93% of them present only once. In regard to this clone: The target antigen is unknown.

This CDR3 is 13 amino acids long. The V end was cut by 4 bases, the J end by 7 bases, with 12 bases between. Germline V gives CDR1 SGHRS, CDR2 YFSETQ. Study-wide results and caveats: Receipt of two AZD1222 doses was followed by a rise in Spike-specific TCR breadth and depth. Females outnumbered males among donors, who were mostly white British; clonal diversity was possibly underestimated. Sampled repertoires all dated from after the peak T cell response.

The sample consisted of peripheral blood, taken on day 0 of AZD1222 vaccination. This TCR was sampled from an adult in good health. The genes are TRBV5-1 and TRBJ2-1; D could derive from TRBD1 or TRBD2 (6 bases each). The CDR3 nucleotides read TGCGCCAGCAGCACCAGGGGAGGTAATGAGCAGTTCTTC. This encodes CASSTRGGNEQFF.